These 28 T cell receptor beta chains share one sample of origin, sequenced in a study of PD-L1 blockade in urothelial cancer. The assay was immunoSEQ multiplex PCR, and TCRdb's table has in-frame clones only and misses some. The sample holds under 100,000 clones, 90% seen once. Noted time point: pretreatment peripheral blood. This specimen was PBMCs, taken around atezolizumab (anti-PD-L1) treatment. Source of these receptors: a man aged 55 to 70 with urothelial cancer.

V is TRBV27 and J is TRBJ1-5; TRBD1 might be the D (5 bases). CDR1 is MNHEY and CDR2 is SMNVEV in the germline V gene (reference sequence). CDR3 length: 12 residues. V lost 2 bases and J 6 bases, leaving 5 bases between the germline ends. In DNA, the CDR3 is TGTGCCAGCAGTTTACAGGGTCAGCCCCAGCATTTT. Its translation: CASSLQGQPQHF.

This chain joins TRBV19 and TRBJ2-5, with TRBD1 matching 9 bases. This CDR3 spans 16 amino acids. Trimming cost V 4 bases and J 0 bases; bases outside gene matches: 6. Germline V gene sequence: CDR1 LNHDA, CDR2 SQIVND (reference sequence). CDR3 sequence reads: CASSTVGTGYQETQYF. DNA for the CDR3: TGTGCCAGTAGTACTGTCGGGACAGGGTACCAAGAGACCCAGTACTTC.

Concerning this clone: Other nucleotide sequences in the sample specify the same CDR3. The V call is TRBV19, the J call TRBJ2-2; 7 positions agree with TRBD1. The V segment lost 6 bases and the J segment 0 bases; nucleotides outside the gene matches: 4. CDR3 length equals 15 residues. Germline loops: CDR1 LNHDA, CDR2 SQIVND (reference sequence). This CDR3 reads CASSRDRANTGELFF. CDR3 bases: TGTGCCAGTAGCCGTGACAGGGCGAACACCGGGGAGCTGTTTTTT.

The chain joins TRBV7-9 to TRBJ1-6; TRBD1 agrees at 11 bases. Germline V CDR1 and CDR2: SEHNR, FQNEAQ (reference sequence). V gave up 5 bases and J gave up 9 bases; unmatched junction bases: 6. This CDR3 has 15 amino acids. CDR3 sequence: CASSRGTGGSSPLHF. The CDR3 DNA reads as TGTGCCAGCAGCCGCGGGACAGGGGGGAGTTCACCCCTCCACTTT.

The chain links TRBV5-4 to TRBJ2-7, with D maybe TRBD2 (5 bases). The CDR3 is 14 residues long. Trimming stripped 0 bases from V and 3 bases from J, with 10 bases between. CDR1 is SGHNT and CDR2 is YYREEE in the germline V gene (reference sequence). The CDR3 is CASSLGLGDYEQYF. The CDR3 coding sequence is TGTGCCAGCAGCTTGGGGCTGGGAGACTACGAGCAGTACTTC.

The J gene is TRBJ1-4, the V gene TRBV5-5; D possibly corresponds to TRBD1 (5 bases). The V end lost 5 bases, the J end lost 7 bases, and 18 bases lay between the germline ends. The CDR3 is 15 amino acids. Germline V gives CDR1 SGHKS, CDR2 YYEKEE (reference sequence). The CDR3 region has the DNA TGTGCCAGCAGACGGGGAGGGGCCCTTAGTGAAAAACTGTTTTTT. Its translation is CASRRGGALSEKLFF.

J is TRBJ1-1 and V is TRBV30, with D tentatively TRBD1 (5 bases). CDR3 length equals 11 residues. The germline V gene encodes CDR1 GTSNPN and CDR2 SVGIG (reference sequence). V was cut by 2 bases and J by 11 bases, with 12 bases left in between. CDR3 region: CAWSLRVEAFF. CDR3 nucleotides: TGTGCCTGGAGTCTCAGGGTAGAGGCTTTCTTT.

This clone was seen just once. The chain employs TRBV7-2 and TRBJ1-2; D not certain. V lost 1 base and J 4 bases, leaving 10 bases between the germline ends. In germline, CDR1 is SGHTA, CDR2 FQGNSA. The CDR3 totals 14 residues. The CDR3 DNA is TGTGCCAGCAGCTTAGAAGTCGGAGTCTATGGCTACACCTTC. This codes for CASSLEVGVYGYTF.

The gene calls are TRBV30 and TRBJ2-3; 8 positions agree with TRBD2. CDR3 length: 13 residues. Germline CDR1 reads GTSNPN; CDR2 reads SVGIG (reference sequence). With 4 bases clipped from V and 4 bases from J, the junction kept 4 bases outside the gene matches. CDR3 loop: CAWNGLAADTQYF. In DNA, the CDR3 is TGTGCCTGGAACGGACTAGCAGCAGATACGCAGTATTTT. Full variable domain (outside the CDR3, taken from reference TRBV30 and TRBJ2-3): SQTIHQWPATLVQPVGSPLSLECTVEGTSNPNLYWYRQAAGRGLQLLFYSVGIGQISSEVPQNLSASRPQDRQFILSSKKLLLSDSGFYLCAWNGLAADTQYFGPGTRLTVL.

This clone was seen just once. The rearrangement joins TRBV7-2 to TRBJ2-5, with TRBD2 matching 12 bases. This CDR3 comprises 19 residues. After removal of 1 base from V and 6 bases from J, the junction contained 15 bases not matched to a gene. The germline gives CDR1 SGHTA, CDR2 FQGNSA. The CDR3 DNA sequence: TGTGCCAGCAGCTTAGTCGGGCCCCTGACTAGCGGGAGTGGCAAGACCCAGTACTTC. Translating gives CASSLVGPLTSGSGKTQYF. The whole variable domain, remainder taken from reference TRBV7-2 and TRBJ2-5, is GAGVSQSPSNKVTEKGKDVELRCDPISGHTALYWYRQSLGQGLEFLIYFQGNSAPDKSGLPSDRFSAERTGGSVSTLTIQRTQQEDSAVYLCASSLVGPLTSGSGKTQYFGPGTRLLVL.

This clone was seen just once. The chain links TRBV5-4 to TRBJ2-2; 9 positions agree with TRBD2. The CDR3 has 16 amino acids. Unmatched junction bases numbered 4, after V lost 2 bases and J lost 2 bases. Germline loops: CDR1 SGHNT, CDR2 YYREEE (reference sequence). CDR3 amino acids: CASSLGGLANTGELFF. The DNA for the CDR3 is TGTGCCAGCAGCTTAGGGGGACTAGCCAACACCGGGGAGCTGTTTTTT.

The chain uses TRBV7-3 and TRBJ2-3; TRBD2 matches at 7 bases. This CDR3 has 15 residues. V shed 5 bases and J 3 bases; nucleotides not matched to a gene: 8. Per germline, CDR1 SGHTA and CDR2 FQGTGA. DNA of the CDR3: TGTGCCAGCAGCGTTCAAGCGGGAAATACAGATACGCAGTATTTT. Translated, it gives CASSVQAGNTDTQYF.

The V gene is TRBV5-4, the J gene TRBJ2-7; TRBD2 matches 8 bases. This CDR3 is built from 14 residues. CDR1 is SGHNT, CDR2 YYREEE, per germline (reference sequence). J was trimmed by 2 bases and V by 3 bases; bases with no gene match: 4. Here the CDR3 DNA reads TGTGCCAGCAGCTCGGGAGGGTTGGCCTACGAGCAGTACTTC. Its translation: CASSSGGLAYEQYF.

V and J are TRBV9 and TRBJ2-3; 8 nucleotides line up with TRBD2. The CDR3 has 16 residues. V lost 3 bases and J lost 0; bases outside the gene matches: 6. CDR1 and CDR2 (germline): SGDLS, YYNGEE. CDR3 in DNA: TGTGCCAGCAGCGCTCAACTAGCGGACAGCACAGATACGCAGTATTTT. Its protein product is CASSAQLADSTDTQYF.

This clone was counted once. The CDR3 protein is CASSREAQGARTEAFF. The CDR3 region has the DNA TGCGCCAGCAGCCGGGAGGCGCAGGGGGCCCGAACTGAAGCTTTCTTT. This chain links TRBV4-1 with TRBJ1-1; 8 bases agree with TRBD1. The CDR3 runs to 16 residues. The junction had 12 bases not matched to a gene; V was cut back by 4 bases and J by 5 bases. Germline CDR1 reads MGHRA; CDR2 reads YSYEKL.

The table lists this clone with a few counts. This chain uses TRBV28 with TRBJ2-3, with 11 positions matching TRBD2. Per germline, CDR1 MDHEN and CDR2 SYDVKM. The CDR3 loop spans 14 amino acids. After removal of 7 bases from V and 6 bases from J, the junction contained 6 bases not matched to a gene. The CDR3: CASKLAGVSDTQYF. CDR3 bases: TGTGCCAGCAAACTAGCGGGAGTATCTGATACGCAGTATTTT.

The chain employs TRBV9 and TRBJ2-1; 8 bases line up with TRBD2. The CDR3 spans 15 residues. CDR1 is SGDLS, CDR2 YYNGEE, per germline. V dropped 0 bases and J dropped 7; count of bases not matched to a gene: 6. CDR3 sequence (DNA): TGTGCCAGCAGCGTAGCTCCTAGCGGGCGGAATGAGCAGTTCTTC. As protein: CASSVAPSGRNEQFF.

V and J are TRBV7-2 and TRBJ2-3; 9 bases map to TRBD2. After removal of 5 bases from V and 5 bases from J, the junction contained 14 bases not matched to a gene. Germline V gives CDR1 SGHTA, CDR2 FQGNSA. The CDR3 consists of 17 residues. The CDR3: CASSPMGAGGKGDTQYF. The CDR3 bases are TGTGCCAGCAGCCCGATGGGGGCGGGGGGGAAGGGAGATACGCAGTATTTT.

The chain links TRBV6-1 to TRBJ2-5; TRBD1 is a possible D gene (6 bases). Trimming removed 6 bases at V and 9 bases at J, with 17 bases between. This CDR3 has 13 residues. In germline, CDR1 is MNHNS, CDR2 SASEGT. The CDR3, as DNA: TGTGCCAGCAGCTGGGGGCCCCCTGAGCCCCAGTACTTC. Residues: CASSWGPPEPQYF.

The chain uses TRBV29-1 and TRBJ1-5; D perhaps matches TRBD1 (6 bases). The V gene's germline CDR1 is SQVTM and CDR2 ANQGSEA. The V and J ends lost 1 base and 0 bases respectively, with 22 bases between them. This CDR3 contains 19 residues. CDR3 in amino acids: CSVEAPPSGTKYSNQPQHF. In DNA, the CDR3 is TGCAGCGTTGAAGCCCCCCCTTCCGGGACAAAGTATAGCAATCAGCCCCAGCATTTT.

The chain uses TRBV4-3 and TRBJ2-5; 8 nucleotides match TRBD2. The V gene's germline CDR1 is LGHNA and CDR2 YSLEER. The junction had 9 bases not matched to a gene; V was cut back by 4 bases and J by 5 bases. The CDR3 loop spans 15 amino acids. The CDR3 protein is CASSPAGGIKETQYF. The CDR3 coding sequence is TGCGCCAGCAGCCCCGCGGGGGGTATTAAGGAGACCCAGTACTTC.

The V and J genes are TRBV5-1 and TRBJ2-5; weak D call: TRBD1 (5 bases). In germline, CDR1 is SGHRS, CDR2 YFSETQ. The CDR3 has 14 residues. Trimming left V 7 bases short and J 3 bases short, with 16 bases between. The CDR3 protein is CASSLMGREETQYF. The DNA of the CDR3 is TGCGCCAGCTCCCTCATGGGCAGGGAAGAGACCCAGTACTTC. The full variable domain, with the rest looked up from reference TRBV5-1 and TRBJ2-5, is KAGVTQTPRYLIKTRGQQVTLSCSPISGHRSVSWYQQTPGQGLQFLFEYFSETQRNKGNFPGRFSGRQFSNSRSEMNVSTLELGDSALYLCASSLMGREETQYFGPGTRLLVL.

CDR3 DNA sequence: TGTGCCAGCAGAGAGCGGACAGGTTCGAACACTGAAGCTTTCTTT. Translation gives CASRERTGSNTEAFF. The chain links TRBV2 to TRBJ1-1, with TRBD1 identical over 7 bases. Germline CDR1 and CDR2: SNHLY and FYNNEI. Trimming cost V 6 bases and J 1 base; bases outside gene matches: 8. CDR3 length: 15 residues.

The V gene is TRBV5-6, the J gene TRBJ1-2; no clear D gene. The germline V gene has CDR1 SGHDT and CDR2 YYEEEE. The ends were cut back, 1 base at V and 6 bases at J, with 10 bases in the middle. This CDR3 has 13 residues. CDR3 amino acids: CASSLPGVHGYTF. The CDR3 bases are TGTGCCAGCAGCTTGCCCGGGGTCCATGGCTACACCTTC.

J is TRBJ2-5 and V is TRBV5-1; the match to TRBD2 covers 12 bases. Germline V CDR1 and CDR2: SGHRS, YFSETQ. V gave up 0 bases and J gave up 4 bases; unmatched junction bases: 7. CDR3 length: 17 residues. The CDR3 coding sequence is TGCGCCAGCAGCTTGGGAAAGACTAGCGGGAGAGGAGAGACCCAGTACTTC. Its translation is CASSLGKTSGRGETQYF.

This rearrangement joins TRBV7-2 to TRBJ1-1; 8 bases align to TRBD1. V lost 5 bases and J lost 4; bases outside the gene matches: 9. The CDR3 is 15 residues long. In germline, CDR1 is SGHTA, CDR2 FQGNSA. CDR3 nucleotides: TGTGCCAGCAGCGTAAACAGGGGGTCGAGCACTGAAGCTTTCTTT. Translation: CASSVNRGSSTEAFF.

The chain is built from TRBV7-2 and TRBJ2-5; D is unresolved. The CDR3 sequence is 14 residues long. V was cut by 2 bases and J by 0 bases, with 7 bases left in between. Germline CDR1 and CDR2: SGHTA and FQGNSA. CDR3 DNA sequence: TGTGCCAGCAGCTTAAGTACAAACCAAGAGACCCAGTACTTC. Amino acids: CASSLSTNQETQYF.

The chain has TRBV27 and TRBJ2-3, with TRBD2 as a possible D gene (6 bases). Trimming shortened V by 3 bases and J by 8 bases, and 9 bases separated the two germline ends. This CDR3 contains 12 residues. CDR1 and CDR2 from the germline V gene are MNHEY and SMNVEV (reference sequence). CDR3 bases: TGTGCCAGCAGTTTCACCGGGGGTACGCAGTATTTT. Amino acids: CASSFTGGTQYF.